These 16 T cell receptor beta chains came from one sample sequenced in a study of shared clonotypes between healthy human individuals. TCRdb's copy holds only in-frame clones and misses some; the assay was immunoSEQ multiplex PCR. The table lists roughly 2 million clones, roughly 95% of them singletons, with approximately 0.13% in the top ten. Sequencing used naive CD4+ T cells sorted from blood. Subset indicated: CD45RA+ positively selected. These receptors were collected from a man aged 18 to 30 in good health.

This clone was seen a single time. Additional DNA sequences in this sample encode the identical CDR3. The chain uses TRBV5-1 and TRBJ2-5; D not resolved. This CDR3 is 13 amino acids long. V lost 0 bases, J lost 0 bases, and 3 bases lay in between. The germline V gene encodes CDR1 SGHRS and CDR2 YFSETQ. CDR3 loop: CASSLGNQETQYF. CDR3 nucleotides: TGCGCCAGCAGCTTGGGGAACCAAGAGACCCAGTACTTC.

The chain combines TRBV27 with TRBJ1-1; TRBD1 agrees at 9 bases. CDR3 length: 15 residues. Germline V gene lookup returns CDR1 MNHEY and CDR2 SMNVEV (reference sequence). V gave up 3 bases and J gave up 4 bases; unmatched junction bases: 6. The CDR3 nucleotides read TGTGCCAGCAGTTTCGGGACAGGGTCTGGCACTGAAGCTTTCTTT. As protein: CASSFGTGSGTEAFF.

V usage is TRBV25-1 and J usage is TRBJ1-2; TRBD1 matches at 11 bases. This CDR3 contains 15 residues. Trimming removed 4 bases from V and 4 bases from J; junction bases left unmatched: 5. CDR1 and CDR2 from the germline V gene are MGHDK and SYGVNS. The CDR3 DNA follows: TGTGCCAGCAGTGGTACCGGGACAGGGGGCTATGGCTACACCTTC. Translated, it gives CASSGTGTGGYGYTF.

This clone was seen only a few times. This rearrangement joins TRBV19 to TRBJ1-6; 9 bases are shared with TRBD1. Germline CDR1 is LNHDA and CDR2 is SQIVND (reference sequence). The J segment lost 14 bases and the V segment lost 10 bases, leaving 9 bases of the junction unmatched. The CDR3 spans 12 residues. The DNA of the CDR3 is TGTGCCACCTCCGGGACAGGGTCGTCCCTCCACTTT. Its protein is CATSGTGSSLHF.

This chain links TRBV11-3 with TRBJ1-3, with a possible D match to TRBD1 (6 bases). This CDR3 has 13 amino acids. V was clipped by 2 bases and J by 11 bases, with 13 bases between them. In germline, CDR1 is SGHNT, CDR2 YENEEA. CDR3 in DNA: TGTGCCAGCAGCTTAACCGAGGACAGCGCCATATATTTT. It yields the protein CASSLTEDSAIYF.

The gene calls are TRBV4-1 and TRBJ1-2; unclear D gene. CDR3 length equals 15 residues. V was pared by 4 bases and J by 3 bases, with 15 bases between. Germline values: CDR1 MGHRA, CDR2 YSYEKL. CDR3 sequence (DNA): TGCGCCAGCAGCCCACAGCCCCGTCCATACTATGGCTACACCTTC. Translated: CASSPQPRPYYGYTF.

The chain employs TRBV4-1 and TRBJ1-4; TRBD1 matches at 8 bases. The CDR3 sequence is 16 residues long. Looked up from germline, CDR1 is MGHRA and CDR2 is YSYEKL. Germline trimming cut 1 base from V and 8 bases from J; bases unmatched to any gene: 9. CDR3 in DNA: TGCGCCAGCAGCCAAGTGGCAGGGGGCATGGGGGAAAAACTGTTTTTT. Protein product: CASSQVAGGMGEKLFF.

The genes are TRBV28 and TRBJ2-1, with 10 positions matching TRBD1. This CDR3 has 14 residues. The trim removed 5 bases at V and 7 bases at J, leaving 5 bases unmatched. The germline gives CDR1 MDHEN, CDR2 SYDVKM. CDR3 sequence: CASSVDRGGNEQFF. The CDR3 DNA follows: TGTGCCAGCAGTGTGGACAGGGGGGGTAATGAGCAGTTCTTC. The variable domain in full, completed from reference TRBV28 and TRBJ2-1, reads DVKVTQSSRYLVKRTGEKVFLECVQDMDHENMFWYRQDPGLGLRLIYFSYDVKMKEKGDIPEGYSVSREKKERFSLILESASTNQTSMYLCASSVDRGGNEQFFGPGTRLTVL.

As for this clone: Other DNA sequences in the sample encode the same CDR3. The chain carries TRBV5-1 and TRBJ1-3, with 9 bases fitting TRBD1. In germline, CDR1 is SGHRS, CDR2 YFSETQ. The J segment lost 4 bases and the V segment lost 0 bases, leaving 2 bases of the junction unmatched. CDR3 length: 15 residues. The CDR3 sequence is CASSLGQGDGNTIYF. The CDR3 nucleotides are TGCGCCAGCAGCTTGGGACAGGGGGACGGAAACACCATATATTTT.

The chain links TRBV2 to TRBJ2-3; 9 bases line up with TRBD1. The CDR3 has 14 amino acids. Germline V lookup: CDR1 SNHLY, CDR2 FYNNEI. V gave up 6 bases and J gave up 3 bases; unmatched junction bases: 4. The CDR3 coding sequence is TGTGCCAGCAGGAGACAGGGGGTTACAGATACGCAGTATTTT. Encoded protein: CASRRQGVTDTQYF.

Here the CDR3 DNA reads TGTGCCAGCAGTGGGTCAGGGGCGGGCACCGGGGAGCTGTTTTTT. Translated, it gives CASSGSGAGTGELFF. The chain employs TRBV2 and TRBJ2-2; weak D call: TRBD1 (6 bases). V was pared by 4 bases and J by 4 bases, with 13 bases between. Germline V lookup: CDR1 SNHLY, CDR2 FYNNEI. This CDR3 comprises 15 residues.

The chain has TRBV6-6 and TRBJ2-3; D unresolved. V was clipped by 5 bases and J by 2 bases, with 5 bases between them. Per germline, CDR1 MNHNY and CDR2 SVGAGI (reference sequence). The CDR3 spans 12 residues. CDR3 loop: CASSVTTDTQYF. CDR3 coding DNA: TGTGCCAGCAGTGTCACCACAGATACGCAGTATTTT.

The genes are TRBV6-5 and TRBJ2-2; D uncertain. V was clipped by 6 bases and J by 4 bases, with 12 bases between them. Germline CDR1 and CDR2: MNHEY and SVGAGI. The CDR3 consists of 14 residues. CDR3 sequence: CASSQNMATGELFF. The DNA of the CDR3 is TGTGCCAGCAGCCAGAATATGGCCACCGGGGAGCTGTTTTTT.

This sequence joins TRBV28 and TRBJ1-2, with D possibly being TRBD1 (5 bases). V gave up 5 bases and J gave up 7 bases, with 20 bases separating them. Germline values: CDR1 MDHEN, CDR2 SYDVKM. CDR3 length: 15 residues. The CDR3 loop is CASSPAGTRSGGYTF. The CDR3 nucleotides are TGTGCCAGCAGTCCAGCGGGGACGCGAAGTGGTGGCTACACCTTC.

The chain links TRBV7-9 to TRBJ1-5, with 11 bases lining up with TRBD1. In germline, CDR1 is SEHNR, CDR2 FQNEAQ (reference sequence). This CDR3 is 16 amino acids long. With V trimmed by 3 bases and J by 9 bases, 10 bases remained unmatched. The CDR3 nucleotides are TGTGCCAGCAGCTTCATCTCCGGGACAGGGGGAGGGCCCCAGCATTTT. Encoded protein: CASSFISGTGGGPQHF.

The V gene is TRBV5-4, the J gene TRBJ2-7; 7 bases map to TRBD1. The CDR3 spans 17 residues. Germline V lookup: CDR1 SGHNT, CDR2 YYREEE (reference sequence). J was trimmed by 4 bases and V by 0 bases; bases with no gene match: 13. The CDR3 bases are TGTGCCAGCAGCTTGGTTGTAAAGGACAGGACTTTTTACGAGCAGTACTTC. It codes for CASSLVVKDRTFYEQYF.